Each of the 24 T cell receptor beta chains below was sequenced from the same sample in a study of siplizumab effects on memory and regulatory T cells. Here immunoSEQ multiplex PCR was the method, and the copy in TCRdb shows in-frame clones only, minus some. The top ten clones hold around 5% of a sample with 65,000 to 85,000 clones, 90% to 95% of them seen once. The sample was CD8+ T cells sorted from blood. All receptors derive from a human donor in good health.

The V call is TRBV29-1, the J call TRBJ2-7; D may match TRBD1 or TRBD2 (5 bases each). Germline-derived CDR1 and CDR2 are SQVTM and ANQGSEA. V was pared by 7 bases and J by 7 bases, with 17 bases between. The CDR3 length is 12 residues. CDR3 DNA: TGCAGCGCTCAGACCACAGGCGGGGAGCAGTACTTC. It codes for CSAQTTGGEQYF.

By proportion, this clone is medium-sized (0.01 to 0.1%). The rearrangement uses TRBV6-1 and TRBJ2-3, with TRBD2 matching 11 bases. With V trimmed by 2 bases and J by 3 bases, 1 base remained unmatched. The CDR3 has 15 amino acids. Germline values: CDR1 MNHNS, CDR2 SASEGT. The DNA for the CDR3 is TGTGCCAGCAGTGAAACTAGCGGGGGAACAGATACGCAGTATTTT. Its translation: CASSETSGGTDTQYF.

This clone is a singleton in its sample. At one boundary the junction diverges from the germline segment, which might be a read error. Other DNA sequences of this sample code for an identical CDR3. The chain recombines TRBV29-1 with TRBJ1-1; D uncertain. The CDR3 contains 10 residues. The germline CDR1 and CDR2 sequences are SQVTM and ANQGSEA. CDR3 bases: TGCAGCGCCTTAAACACTGAAGCCTTCTTT. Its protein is CSALNTEAFF.

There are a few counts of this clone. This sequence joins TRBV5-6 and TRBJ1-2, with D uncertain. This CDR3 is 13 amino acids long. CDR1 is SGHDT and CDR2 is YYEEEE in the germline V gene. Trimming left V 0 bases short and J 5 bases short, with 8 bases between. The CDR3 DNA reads TGTGCCAGCAGCTTGGTCCCGGATTATGGCTACACCTTC. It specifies CASSLVPDYGYTF.

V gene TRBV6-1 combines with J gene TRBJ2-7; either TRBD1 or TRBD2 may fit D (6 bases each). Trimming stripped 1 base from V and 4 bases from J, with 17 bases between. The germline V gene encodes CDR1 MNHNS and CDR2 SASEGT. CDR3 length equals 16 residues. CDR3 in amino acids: CASSEGRGGGTYEQYF. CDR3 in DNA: TGTGCCAGCAGTGAAGGGAGAGGAGGGGGGACGTACGAGCAGTACTTC.

As DNA, the CDR3 is TGCGCCAGCAGCTATGGGACAGGGGCGGGTCAGCCCCAGCATTTT. Its protein product is CASSYGTGAGQPQHF. The chain recombines TRBV5-1 with TRBJ1-5; 10 nucleotides match TRBD1. The CDR3 loop spans 15 amino acids. The germline gives CDR1 SGHRS, CDR2 YFSETQ. Losses at the gene ends were 3 bases for V and 6 bases for J; bases not matched to a gene: 6.

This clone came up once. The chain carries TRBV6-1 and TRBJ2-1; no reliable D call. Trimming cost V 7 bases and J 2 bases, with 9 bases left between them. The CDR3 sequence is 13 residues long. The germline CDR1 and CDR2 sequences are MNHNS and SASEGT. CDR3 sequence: CASNHAAYNEQFF. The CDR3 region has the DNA TGTGCCAGCAACCATGCCGCCTACAATGAGCAGTTCTTC.

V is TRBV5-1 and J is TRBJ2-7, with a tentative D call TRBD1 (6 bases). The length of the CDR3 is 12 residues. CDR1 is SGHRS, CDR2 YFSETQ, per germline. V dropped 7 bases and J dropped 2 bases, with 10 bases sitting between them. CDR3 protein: CASYGQTYEQYF. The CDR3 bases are TGCGCCAGCTATGGACAGACCTACGAGCAGTACTTC.

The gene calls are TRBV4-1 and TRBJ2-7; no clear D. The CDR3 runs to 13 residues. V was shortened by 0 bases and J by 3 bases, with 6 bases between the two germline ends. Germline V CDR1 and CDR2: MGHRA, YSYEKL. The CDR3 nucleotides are TGCGCCAGCAGCCAAGATTCGTACTACGAGCAGTACTTC. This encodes CASSQDSYYEQYF.

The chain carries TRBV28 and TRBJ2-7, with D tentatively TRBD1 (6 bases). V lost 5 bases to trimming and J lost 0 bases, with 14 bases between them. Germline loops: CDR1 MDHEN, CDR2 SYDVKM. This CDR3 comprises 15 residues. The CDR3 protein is CASSPEDSYSYEQYF. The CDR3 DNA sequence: TGTGCCAGCAGTCCCGAGGACAGCTACTCCTACGAGCAGTACTTC.

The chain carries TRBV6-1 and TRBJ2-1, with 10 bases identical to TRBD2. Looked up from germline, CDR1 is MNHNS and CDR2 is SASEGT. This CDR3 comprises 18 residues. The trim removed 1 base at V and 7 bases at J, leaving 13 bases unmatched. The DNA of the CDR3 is TGTGCCAGCAGTGAAGGCCCCTTGAGCGGGGGGGCTGGGAATGAGCAGTTCTTC. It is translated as CASSEGPLSGGAGNEQFF.

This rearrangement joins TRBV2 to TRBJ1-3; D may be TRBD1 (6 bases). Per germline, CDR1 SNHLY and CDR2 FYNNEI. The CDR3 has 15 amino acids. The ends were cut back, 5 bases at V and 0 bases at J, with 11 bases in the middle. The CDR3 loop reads CASSWDTTSGNTIYF. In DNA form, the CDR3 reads TGTGCCAGCAGTTGGGACACCACCTCTGGAAACACCATATATTTT.

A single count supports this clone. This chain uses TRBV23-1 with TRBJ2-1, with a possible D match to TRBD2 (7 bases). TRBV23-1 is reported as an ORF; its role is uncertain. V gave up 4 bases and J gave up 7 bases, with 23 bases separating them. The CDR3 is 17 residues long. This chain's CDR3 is CASSPPVTGGQGNEQFF. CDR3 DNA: TGCGCCAGCAGTCCCCCGGTAACGGGGGGCCAAGGAAATGAGCAGTTCTTC.

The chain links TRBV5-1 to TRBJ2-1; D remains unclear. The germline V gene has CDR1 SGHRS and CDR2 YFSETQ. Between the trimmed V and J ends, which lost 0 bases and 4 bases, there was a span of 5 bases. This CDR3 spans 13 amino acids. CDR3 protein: CASSLGVYNEQFF. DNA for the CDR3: TGCGCCAGCAGCTTGGGGGTTTACAATGAGCAGTTCTTC.

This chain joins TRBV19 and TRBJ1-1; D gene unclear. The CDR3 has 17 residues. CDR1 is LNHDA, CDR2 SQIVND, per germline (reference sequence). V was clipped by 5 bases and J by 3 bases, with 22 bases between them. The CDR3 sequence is CASSPRVFRERYTEAFF. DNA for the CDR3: TGTGCCAGTAGTCCCCGCGTCTTCCGGGAGAGGTACACTGAAGCTTTCTTT.

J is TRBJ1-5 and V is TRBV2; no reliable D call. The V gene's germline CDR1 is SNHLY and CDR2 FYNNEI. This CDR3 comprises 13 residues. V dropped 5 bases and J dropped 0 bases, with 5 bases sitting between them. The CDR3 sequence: CASSILSNQPQHF. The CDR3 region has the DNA TGTGCCAGCAGTATACTTAGCAATCAGCCCCAGCATTTT.

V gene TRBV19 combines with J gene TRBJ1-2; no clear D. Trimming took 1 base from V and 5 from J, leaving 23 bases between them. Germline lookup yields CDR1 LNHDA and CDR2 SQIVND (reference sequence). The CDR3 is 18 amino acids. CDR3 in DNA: TGTGCCAGTAGTATAGGGGTAGGGCAGTTCAGCGTTGGATATGGCTACACCTTC. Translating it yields CASSIGVGQFSVGYGYTF.

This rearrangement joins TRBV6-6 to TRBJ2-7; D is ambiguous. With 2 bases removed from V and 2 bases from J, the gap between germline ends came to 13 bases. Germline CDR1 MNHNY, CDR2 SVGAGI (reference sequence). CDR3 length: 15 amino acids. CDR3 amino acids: CASSYPASSTYEQYF. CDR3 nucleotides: TGTGCCAGCAGTTACCCCGCCTCCTCCACCTACGAGCAGTACTTC.

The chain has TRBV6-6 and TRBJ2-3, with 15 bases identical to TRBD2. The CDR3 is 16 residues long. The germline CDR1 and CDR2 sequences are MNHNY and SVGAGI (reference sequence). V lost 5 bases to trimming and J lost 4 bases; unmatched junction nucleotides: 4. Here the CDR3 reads CASSPWTSGGADTQYF. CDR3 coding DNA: TGTGCCAGCAGTCCTTGGACTAGCGGGGGGGCAGATACGCAGTATTTT.

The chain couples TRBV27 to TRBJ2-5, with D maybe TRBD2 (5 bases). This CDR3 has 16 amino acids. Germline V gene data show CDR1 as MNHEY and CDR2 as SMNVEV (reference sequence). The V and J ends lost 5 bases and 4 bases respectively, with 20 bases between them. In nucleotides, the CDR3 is TGTGCCAGCAGTATCGGACCCTGGGCGGGCGGAGAGACCCAGTACTTC. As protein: CASSIGPWAGGETQYF.

Here the CDR3 DNA reads TGTGCCAGCAGTCCACGACCGACTGAAGCTTTCTTT. Protein product: CASSPRPTEAFF. J is TRBJ1-1 and V is TRBV2, with D unresolved. Trimming removed 5 bases from V and 5 bases from J, with 9 bases in between. The CDR3 length is 12 residues. Germline CDR1 is SNHLY and CDR2 is FYNNEI.

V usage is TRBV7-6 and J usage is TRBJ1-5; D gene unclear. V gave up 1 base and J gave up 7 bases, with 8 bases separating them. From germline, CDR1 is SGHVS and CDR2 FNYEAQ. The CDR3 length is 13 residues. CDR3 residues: CASSLGSGQPQHF. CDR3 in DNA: TGTGCCAGCAGCTTAGGGTCGGGACAGCCCCAGCATTTT.

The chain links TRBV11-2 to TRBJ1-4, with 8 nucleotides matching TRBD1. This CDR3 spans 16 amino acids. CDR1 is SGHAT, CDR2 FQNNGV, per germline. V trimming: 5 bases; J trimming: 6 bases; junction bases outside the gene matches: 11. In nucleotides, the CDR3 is TGTGCCAGCAGCCTAGGACAGGGTATTTCGTATGAAAAACTGTTTTTT. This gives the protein CASSLGQGISYEKLFF.

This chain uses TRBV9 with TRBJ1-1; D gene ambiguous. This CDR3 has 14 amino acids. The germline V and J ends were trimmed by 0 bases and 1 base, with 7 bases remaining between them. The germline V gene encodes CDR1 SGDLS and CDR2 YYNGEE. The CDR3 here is CASSVGAGNTEAFF. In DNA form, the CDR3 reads TGTGCCAGCAGCGTAGGAGCGGGGAACACTGAAGCTTTCTTT.